This TCR delta chain was recovered during a study of delta chains in infants with herpesvirus infections. Across the study: Infants in Uganda were tracked from birth through primary CMV infection. Postnatally CMV-infected infants were checked for a public fetal Vdelta1/Vgamma8 clonotype. Study-level results: The public clonotype appeared only at the first post-infection time point and was absent in uninfected infants.

PBMC RNA was reverse transcribed using gamma-chain- and delta-chain-specific primers. TCRdb re-processed the RT-PCR reads via CATT. Counted here are 1,000 to 1,500 delta-chain clones, more than 8% occurring once; the ten biggest clones make up around 7%. Regarding this clone: What it binds is unknown. This clone may be a read error of a much larger clone one base away. At the DNA level, this CDR3 is encoded by other sequences in the same sample as well.

CDR3 size: 19 residues. Germline-derived CDR1 and CDR2 are TSWWSYY and QGS. This rearrangement joins TRDV1 to TRDJ4; 11 bases align to TRDD3. The specimen comprised peripheral blood, sampled at time point 2 of longitudinal follow-up. This receptor was identified in a human donor who was a Ugandan infant, either HIV-exposed or HIV-unexposed (not recorded which). The CDR3 loop reads CALGDPPLYWGIKTRPLIF. DNA of the CDR3: TGTGCCCTTGGGGACCCCCCCCTGTACTGGGGGATAAAAACCAGACCCCTGATCTTT.